This is a list of T cell receptor beta chains from one sample in a study of early stage breast cancer tumors. Assay: immunoSEQ multiplex PCR; the TCRdb copy retains only in-frame clones and omits some. The data contain tens of thousands of clones, just under 75% of them seen just once; the ten biggest clones take up 4.7%. Input material: blood. The receptors were gathered from a person aged 40 to 49 with breast cancer. CDR3s include the opening cysteine and the closing phenylalanine or tryptophan. A D gene is named only where the DNA matches it firmly. Clone size is given for some rows only: seen once, a few or many times, or a class if the clone is expanded.

d_call j_call clone_size v_call cdr3_nt cdr3_aa
TRBD2 TRBJ2-6 once TRBV19 TGTGCCAGCAAACCGACTAGCGGGAGGAGGGGCTCTGGGGCCAACGTCCTGACTTTC CASKPTSGRRGSGANVLTF
- TRBJ2-2 - TRBV10-3 TGTGCCATCGGGGTCGGCGGGATCAACACCGGGGAGCTGTTTTTT CAIGVGGINTGELFF
TRBD1 TRBJ2-2 few TRBV2 TGTGCCAGCAACAGGGACAGGGACACCGGGGAGCTGTTTTTT CASNRDRDTGELFF
TRBD2 TRBJ2-4 - TRBV6-1 TGTGCCAGCAGTGGCTTAACCGGAGCGGGGCTTTCTGGGGTTTACATTCAGTACTTC CASSGLTGAGLSGVYIQYF
- TRBJ2-2 - TRBV4-3 TGCGCCAGCAGCCTCCGGCGGTTCCTCCATCCCCCCGGGGAGCTGTTTTTT CASSLRRFLHPPGELFF
TRBD2 TRBJ2-2 - TRBV5-1 TGCGCCAGCAGCTTGCTACTAGCGTACACCGGGGAGCTGTTTTTT CASSLLLAYTGELFF
- TRBJ2-1 - TRBV9 TGTGCCAGCAGCGTAGGAGCTTTCTCGGGCAATGAGCAGTTCTTC CASSVGAFSGNEQFF
TRBD2 TRBJ2-7 - TRBV29-1 TGCAGCGTTGATGCCACTAGCGGGAGTGAGCAGTACTTC CSVDATSGSEQYF
- TRBJ2-6 - TRBV28 TGTGCCAGCAGTTCAGGGGGGTCTGGGGCCAACGTCCTGACTTTC CASSSGGSGANVLTF
- TRBJ1-1 - TRBV19 TGTGCCAGTAGTTTGTCTTTCGCAGTGAACACTGAAGCTTTCTTT CASSLSFAVNTEAFF
- TRBJ2-4 - TRBV30 TGTGCCTGGAGTGGGGGAGGGGGCGTGTACAAAAACATTCAGTACTTC CAWSGGGGVYKNIQYF
- TRBJ2-2 - TRBV5-4 TGTGCCAGCAGGCGAGACTCGTTATCCGGGGAGCTGTTTTTT CASRRDSLSGELFF
- TRBJ1-3 once TRBV4-3 TGCGCCAGCAGCCAAGACTACTCTGGAAACACCATATATTTT CASSQDYSGNTIYF
- TRBJ2-5 - TRBV4-3 TGCGCCAGCAGCCAAGATCACCAAGAGACCCAGTACTTC CASSQDHQETQYF
- TRBJ1-3 once TRBV7-8 TGTGCCAGCAGCACCACGGCTGGAAACACCATATATTTT CASSTTAGNTIYF
- TRBJ1-1 - TRBV11-2 TGTGCCAGCAGCGCCCGGGTCGGAAACACTGAAGCTTTCTTT CASSARVGNTEAFF
TRBD1 TRBJ1-1 few TRBV4-2 TGTGCCAGCAACCACAGGGGCGGTAAGGCTTTCTTT CASNHRGGKAFF
- TRBJ1-2 once TRBV7-2 TGTGCCAGCAGCTTAGAGGGGTTCCCGGGTGGGGATGGCTACACCTTC CASSLEGFPGGDGYTF
- TRBJ1-2 - TRBV21-1 TGTGCCAGCAGCAAATTGTGGGGGCCGGATGGCTACACCTTC CASSKLWGPDGYTF
TRBD1 TRBJ1-4 - TRBV29-1 TGCAGCGTAAGGACAGGGGGTGAAGAAAAACTGTTTTTT CSVRTGGEEKLFF
- TRBJ1-2 - TRBV9 TGTGCCAGCAGCGTAGCAGTTAACTATGGCTACACCTTC CASSVAVNYGYTF
TRBD1 TRBJ2-7 few TRBV7-9 TGTGCCAGCAGCTTAGGGGTGACAGGGGACGAGCAGTACTTC CASSLGVTGDEQYF
- TRBJ2-7 - TRBV7-2 TGTGCCAGCAGCTCCCCCGTCACAGGCTCCAACGAGCAGTACTTC CASSSPVTGSNEQYF
TRBD1 TRBJ1-4 - TRBV19 TGTGCCAGTAGAGAAACAGGGGTTGGCGAAAAACTGTTTTTT CASRETGVGEKLFF
- TRBJ2-3 - TRBV9 TGTGCCAGCAAGAAAGGGACTAGCACAGATACGCAGTATTTT CASKKGTSTDTQYF
- TRBJ2-3 - TRBV25-1 TGTGCCAGCCACCGGAGGGGGGGGGCTACAGATACGCAGTATTTT CASHRRGGATDTQYF
TRBD1 TRBJ2-2 - TRBV5-4 TGTGCCAGCAGAAACGCCGGACAGGGGAACACCGGGGAGCTGTTTTTT CASRNAGQGNTGELFF
- TRBJ2-3 - TRBV21-1 TGTGCCAGCAGCATGGGCCCCGGGTGGATCACAGATACGCAGTATTTT CASSMGPGWITDTQYF
TRBD2 TRBJ2-1 - TRBV5-1 TGCGCCAGTCGGGAGGTGGTAGCGGTTTCCAATGAGCAGTTCTTC CASREVVAVSNEQFF
- TRBJ1-4 few TRBV28 TGTGCCAGCAGTTTCTCCCCGGAGATAGCTAATGAAAAACTGTTTTTT CASSFSPEIANEKLFF
- TRBJ2-7 once TRBV6-5 TGTGCCAGCAGTTACGGGGCAGGCGCCTACGAGCAGTACTTC CASSYGAGAYEQYF
- TRBJ2-1 - TRBV18 TGTGCCAGCTCACGATCAAACGAGGATTACAATGAGCAGTTCTTC CASSRSNEDYNEQFF